The clone carrying this T cell receptor beta chain was counted many times. These data are taken from a study of metastatic and nonmetastatic thyroid tumors. In the study overall: Repertoires of blood and of tissue (tumor or nodule) from malignant and benign thyroid patients were compared.

V shed 1 base and J shed 2 bases, with 6 bases lying between them. This CDR3 region has 13 residues. The germline CDR1 and CDR2 sequences are SGHVS and FQNEAQ. TCRdb used MiXCR to call clones anew from the PCR reads. The table includes about 27,000 clones, 10% to 15% detected once. Thyroid surgery was performed in patients who had received no treatment beforehand. This rearrangement joins TRBV7-8 to TRBJ2-7; D gene unclear. Material: blood. This TCR came from a female donor with papillary thyroid cancer or a benign thyroid nodule (not recorded which). Some clones in this sample may be carry-over from other donors' samples. The CDR3 protein is CASSLVRTYEQYF. In nucleotides, the CDR3 is TGTGCCAGCAGCTTAGTCAGAACCTACGAGCAGTACTTC.